The next 8 T cell receptor beta chains were all read from a single sample in a study of regulatory T cells in long-lasting Graves disease. The TCR beta library used iRepertoire HTBI primers with Arm-PCR amplification of CDR3. TCRdb analysed the multiplex PCR reads with MiXCR anew, one entry per CDR3 protein. The data hold hundreds of thousands of distinct CDR3 sequences, with approximately 12% observed a single time. Time point in this sample: newly diagnosed GD, antithyroid drugs for less than 3 months. RNA extracted from PBMCs served as the sequencing template. These data also featured in a second study, about T cells in Graves' hyperthyroidism and ophthalmopathy.

The specimen comprised peripheral blood mononuclear cells (PBMCs), sampled at new diagnosis, from a patient treated with antithyroid drugs. These receptors came from a man under 40 with Graves disease.

This clonotype appeared many times. This chain uses TRBV2 with TRBJ2-1, with a weak D call TRBD2 (5 bases). The V end lost 5 bases, the J end lost 6 bases, and 8 bases lay between the germline ends. In germline, CDR1 is SNHLY, CDR2 FYNNEI. The CDR3 extends over 12 amino acids. CDR3 sequence reads: CASSSEGNEQFF. The CDR3 nucleotides read TGTGCCAGCAGTTCCGAGGGCAATGAGCAGTTCTTC.

This clonotype was counted many times. J is TRBJ2-1 and V is TRBV5-1; the D is unclear. Trimming removed 4 bases from V and 6 bases from J, with 11 bases in between. The CDR3 loop spans 13 amino acids. Germline V lookup: CDR1 SGHRS, CDR2 YFSETQ. The CDR3 is CASSLHGSNEQFF. CDR3 DNA: TGCGCCAGCAGCCTCCATGGGTCCAATGAGCAGTTCTTC.

In this sample, this clonotype turned up a few times. The chain has TRBV5-1 and TRBJ2-7; TRBD2 is a possible D gene (5 bases). Germline CDR1 reads SGHRS; CDR2 reads YFSETQ. The V and J ends lost 3 bases and 7 bases respectively, with 23 bases between them. This CDR3 is built from 16 residues. The CDR3 sequence: CASSSRGRRSTLEQYF. CDR3 DNA: TGCGCCAGCAGCTCACGAGGGCGGCGGAGCACTTTAGAGCAGTACTTC.

This clonotype was recorded many times. The chain links TRBV7-2 to TRBJ2-1; the D is unclear. CDR3 length equals 17 residues. Germline-derived CDR1 and CDR2 are SGHTA and FQGNSA. Between the trimmed V and J ends, which lost 1 base and 0 bases, there was a span of 13 bases. The CDR3 protein is CASSLGLRINSYNEQFF. The CDR3 nucleotides read TGTGCCAGCAGCTTAGGGTTGCGAATAAACTCCTACAATGAGCAGTTCTTC.

In this sample, this clonotype turned up many times. J is TRBJ2-7 and V is TRBV20-1; no firm D call. There are 11 residues in the CDR3. Per germline, CDR1 DFQATT and CDR2 SNEGSKA (reference sequence). The CDR3 DNA reads as TGCAGAGCTGCTTCTAGCTACGAGCAGTACTTC. Residues: CRAASSYEQYF.

This clonotype was seen at least ten times. The rearrangement joins TRBV12-5 to TRBJ1-3, with D hard to call. Germline V gene sequence: CDR1 LGHNT, CDR2 FRNRAP. V was shortened by 7 bases and J by 3 bases, with 13 bases between the two germline ends. The CDR3 contains 14 residues. The CDR3 loop is CASASSASGNTIYF. For the CDR3, the DNA is TGTGCTAGTGCCTCGTCAGCAAGTGGAAACACCATATATTTT.

The chain employs TRBV5-5 and TRBJ2-7, with 7 bases identical to TRBD2. CDR3 size: 15 residues. Germline assignment: CDR1 SGHKS and CDR2 YYEKEE (reference sequence). With 0 bases clipped from V and 2 bases from J, the junction kept 5 bases outside the gene matches. The CDR3 sequence is CASSLGPSGTYEQYF. CDR3 nucleotides: TGTGCCAGCAGCTTGGGACCTAGCGGAACCTACGAGCAGTACTTC.

This clonotype occurred many times. The CDR3 region is CASSLAPGQGAKNIQYF. The CDR3 DNA sequence: TGTGCCAGCAGCTTAGCCCCCGGACAGGGGGCCAAAAACATTCAGTACTTC. The genes are TRBV11-2 and TRBJ2-4; TRBD1 matches 9 bases. V gave up 1 base and J gave up 1 base; unmatched junction bases: 5. CDR1 SGHAT and CDR2 FQNNGV come from the germline V gene. CDR3 length: 17 amino acids. The full variable domain, with the rest looked up from reference TRBV11-2 and TRBJ2-4, is EAGVAQSPRYKIIEKRQSVAFWCNPISGHATLYWYQQILGQGPKLLIQFQNNGVVDDSQLPKDRFSAERLKGVDSTLKIQPAKLEDSAVYLCASSLAPGQGAKNIQYFGAGTRLSVL.